This entry lists 17 T cell receptor beta chains sequenced from one sample in a study of blood T cells in healthy people across ages. Using a J-beta primer mix together with a sample-barcoded 5' primer, a second PCR was run for roughly 7 to 12 cycles. TCRdb independently ran MiXCR on the 5' RACE reads; one entry per CDR3 protein. The sample shows around 500,000 distinct CDR3 sequences, 45% to 55% of them seen only once. Specimen: blood. These TCRs come from a man older than 75 in good health.

Notes on this clonotype: One end of the junction varies from germline; a read error may be responsible. The rearrangement joins TRBV10-3 to TRBJ1-6; D not certain. CDR1 ENHRY and CDR2 SYGVKD come from the germline V gene. The CDR3 totals 14 residues. The CDR3, as DNA: TGTGCCATCAGTGGGACCTCCTATAATTCACCCCTCAACTTT. Translated: CAISGTSYNSPLNF.

V and J are TRBV20-1 and TRBJ1-5; unclear D gene. In germline, CDR1 is DFQATT, CDR2 SNEGSKA (reference sequence). V lost 2 bases to trimming and J lost 9 bases, with 17 bases between them. The CDR3 extends over 14 amino acids. The CDR3 nucleotides are TGCAGTGCTAGACAGCTTTTATTCTCGGGGCCCCAGCATTTT. Its translation: CSARQLLFSGPQHF.

The V and J genes are TRBV12-3 or TRBV12-4 and TRBJ2-4, with TRBD1 as a possible D gene (6 bases). TRBJ2-7 explains the end of the DNA better; the J call may be wrong. This CDR3 is 13 amino acids long. The CDR3 loop is CASSTRGEGEQYF. The CDR3 DNA follows: TGTGCCAGCAGTACCAGGGGTGAGGGCGAGCAGTACTTC.

CDR3: CASSPTLYTQYF. CDR3 in DNA: TGTGCCAGCTCACCGACCCTCTATACGCAGTATTTT. The chain employs TRBV18 and TRBJ2-3, with unresolved D. This CDR3 spans 12 amino acids. Looked up from germline, CDR1 is KGHSH and CDR2 is LQKENI. V lost 3 bases and J lost 7, with 8 bases in between.

The J gene is TRBJ2-7, the V gene TRBV4-2; 7 bases align to TRBD1. Judging by the DNA end, TRBJ2-5 fits better; the J call may be wrong. The CDR3 is made up of 14 amino acids. The germline V gene has CDR1 LGHNA and CDR2 YNFKEQ. The CDR3 DNA reads TGTGCCAGCAGCCAAGGGGGGACAGTGGAGACCCAGTACTTC. Amino acids: CASSQGGTVETQYF.

This chain uses TRBV20-1 with TRBJ2-7; 7 bases are a match to TRBD2. Germline assignment: CDR1 DFQATT and CDR2 SNEGSKA (reference sequence). CDR3 size: 12 residues. V shed 5 bases, J shed 5 bases, and the junction held 6 bases outside the gene matches. The CDR3 region is CSAVSGNNEQYF. The DNA of the CDR3 is TGCAGTGCTGTGAGCGGGAACAACGAGCAGTACTTC.

The rearrangement joins TRBV5-1 to TRBJ1-4, with TRBD1 matching 7 bases. The germline gives CDR1 SGHRS, CDR2 YFSETQ. J lost 0 bases, V lost 2 bases, and 4 bases had no gene match. The CDR3 runs 16 residues. The CDR3: CASSLTGTATNEKLFF. Here the CDR3 DNA reads TGCGCCAGCAGCTTAACGGGGACAGCAACTAATGAAAAACTGTTTTTT.

This chain joins TRBV20-1 and TRBJ2-7; a weak D match, TRBD1 (6 bases). The germline CDR1 and CDR2 sequences are DFQATT and SNEGSKA (reference sequence). Trimming shortened V by 6 bases and J by 1 base, and 10 bases separated the two germline ends. The CDR3 loop spans 12 amino acids. The CDR3 loop is CSATGQSYEQYF. CDR3 in DNA: TGCAGTGCGACCGGACAGTCCTACGAGCAGTACTTC.

There are a few counts of this clonotype. The chain employs TRBV29-1 and TRBJ1-1; TRBD1 agrees at 8 bases. From germline, CDR1 is SQVTM and CDR2 ANQGSEA. V was pared by 6 bases and J by 2 bases, with 5 bases of the junction left unmatched. The CDR3 has 13 residues. The CDR3 DNA sequence: TGCAGCGTCCGGGGACAGGCCAACACTGAAGCTTTCTTT. Translation gives CSVRGQANTEAFF.

This clonotype was seen a few times. The V call is TRBV7-2, the J call TRBJ2-5; 7 bases are a match to TRBD2. The J call may be faulty, since TRBJ2-7 better matches the DNA end. The germline V gene has CDR1 SGHTA and CDR2 FQGNSA. The CDR3 is made up of 15 amino acids. The CDR3 loop is CASSLGSGGLREQYF. DNA of the CDR3: TGTGCCAGCAGCTTAGGATCGGGGGGTTTGCGCGAGCAGTACTTC.

This clonotype was recorded once. The chain links TRBV20-1 to TRBJ2-6; perhaps TRBD1 as D (7 bases). V shed 0 bases and J shed 1 base, with 10 bases lying between them. Germline V gene data show CDR1 as DFQATT and CDR2 as SNEGSKA (reference sequence). The CDR3 runs to 16 residues. The chain's CDR3 is CSARDQGGSGANVLTF. In nucleotides, the CDR3 is TGCAGTGCTAGAGATCAGGGGGGATCTGGGGCCAACGTCCTGACTTTC.

This chain links TRBV7-2 with TRBJ1-5; D gene uncertain. Germline V gene lookup returns CDR1 SGHTA and CDR2 FQGNSA. Trimming left V 1 base short and J 6 bases short, with 7 bases between. The CDR3 covers 13 residues. This CDR3 is CASSLGLFQPQHF. In DNA, the CDR3 is TGTGCCAGCAGCTTAGGTTTGTTTCAGCCCCAGCATTTT.

The chain recombines TRBV7-2 with TRBJ2-7, with 8 bases fitting TRBD2. The CDR3 loop spans 15 amino acids. Germline CDR1 reads SGHTA; CDR2 reads FQGNSA. V lost 5 bases to trimming and J lost 2 bases; unmatched junction nucleotides: 8. In nucleotides, the CDR3 is TGTGCCAGCAGCCCCCATAGCGGGACCCCCTACGAGCAGTACTTC. This encodes CASSPHSGTPYEQYF.

This clonotype was seen a few times. The rearrangement uses TRBV4-1 and TRBJ2-5, with 9 bases aligning to TRBD2. This CDR3 spans 16 amino acids. CDR1 is MGHRA, CDR2 YSYEKL, per germline. V gave up 4 bases and J gave up 2 bases; unmatched junction bases: 8. The CDR3 loop reads CASSPLAGDHQETQYF. The DNA for the CDR3 is TGCGCCAGCAGCCCATTAGCGGGGGACCATCAAGAGACCCAGTACTTC.

This chain joins TRBV7-9 and TRBJ1-1; maybe TRBD1 (5 bases). CDR3 size: 16 residues. Trimming left V 0 bases short and J 6 bases short, with 17 bases between. Germline V lookup: CDR1 SEHNR, CDR2 FQNEAQ (reference sequence). The CDR3 DNA is TGTGCCAGCAGCTTAGCGGGTCGGGGGTACTATTCTGAAGCTTTCTTT. Its protein is CASSLAGRGYYSEAFF.

This clonotype was counted a few times. The rearrangement joins TRBV29-1 to TRBJ2-1, with 9 bases identical to TRBD2. Germline trimming cut 4 bases from V and 2 bases from J; bases unmatched to any gene: 3. This CDR3 is built from 14 residues. Germline V gene sequence: CDR1 SQVTM, CDR2 ANQGSEA. CDR3 amino acids: CSVGGGGAYNEQFF. CDR3 sequence (DNA): TGCAGCGTTGGGGGCGGGGGGGCCTACAATGAGCAGTTCTTC.

This chain links TRBV11-3 with TRBJ2-1, with D possibly being TRBD2 (6 bases). CDR1 is SGHNT and CDR2 is YENEEA in the germline V gene. The CDR3 consists of 15 residues. Trimming pared 5 bases from V and 7 bases from J, leaving 18 bases between. CDR3 bases: TGTGCCAGCAGCCCGACTAGGGTCGTAACAAATGAGCAGTTCTTC. This translates into CASSPTRVVTNEQFF.